Following are 7 T cell receptor beta chains from one sample sequenced in a study of cytomegalovirus exposure and HLA in healthy donors. With 60 Vbeta and 13 Jbeta primers, the PCR was carried out. Clones were read by immunoSEQ multiplex PCR, and TCRdb kept only the in-frame ones, dropping some. Among approximately 260,000 clones, approximately 84% were seen once, and the ten largest hold 1.5% to 2.5%. The sequencing input was PBMCs. Receptors were obtained from a woman aged 35 to 49 in good health and CMV-seropositive.

This chain connects TRBV7-8 to TRBJ2-3; 10 nucleotides align to TRBD2. The V gene end was trimmed by 1 base and the J gene end by 3 bases; junction bases not matched to a gene: 4. Germline V gene sequence: CDR1 SGHVS, CDR2 FQNEAQ. The CDR3 totals 16 residues. Written as DNA, the CDR3 is TGTGCCAGCAGCTTAGAGTTAGCGGGAGGAACAGATACGCAGTATTTT. Protein product: CASSLELAGGTDTQYF.

Here the CDR3 reads CASSPLFLAGVKEQYF. The CDR3 DNA reads TGTGCCAGCAGCCCTTTATTTTTAGCGGGAGTCAAAGAGCAGTACTTC. The genes are TRBV5-6 and TRBJ2-7, with 9 bases identical to TRBD2. V was pared by 4 bases and J by 7 bases, with 15 bases of the junction left unmatched. Per germline, CDR1 SGHDT and CDR2 YYEEEE. There are 16 residues in the CDR3.

This chain connects TRBV7-9 to TRBJ2-7; 10 bases map to TRBD2. The CDR3 consists of 14 residues. Germline V CDR1 and CDR2: SEHNR, FQNEAQ (reference sequence). V lost 5 bases to trimming and J lost 5 bases; unmatched junction nucleotides: 6. CDR3 DNA sequence: TGTGCCAGCAGCCCTAGCGGGAGTCAGGACGAGCAGTACTTC. Its translation is CASSPSGSQDEQYF. Together with reference TRBV7-9 and TRBJ2-7, the CDR3 gives the full variable domain: DTGVSQNPRHKITKRGQNVTFRCDPISEHNRLYWYRQTLGQGPEFLTYFQNEAQLEKSRLLSDRFSAERPKGSFSTLEIQRTEQGDSAMYLCASSPSGSQDEQYFGPGTRLTVT.

The chain is built from TRBV28 and TRBJ2-7; 9 positions agree with TRBD1. Germline V lookup: CDR1 MDHEN, CDR2 SYDVKM. The CDR3 loop spans 14 amino acids. The V segment lost 1 base and the J segment 4 bases; nucleotides outside the gene matches: 2. CDR3 loop: CASSLLTGGYEQYF. The CDR3 DNA reads TGTGCCAGCAGTTTATTGACAGGGGGGTACGAGCAGTACTTC. The full variable domain, with the rest looked up from reference TRBV28 and TRBJ2-7, is DVKVTQSSRYLVKRTGEKVFLECVQDMDHENMFWYRQDPGLGLRLIYFSYDVKMKEKGDIPEGYSVSREKKERFSLILESASTNQTSMYLCASSLLTGGYEQYFGPGTRLTVT.

V is TRBV7-9 and J is TRBJ1-3, with 8 positions matching TRBD1. The CDR3 is made up of 15 amino acids. Per the germline V gene, CDR1 is SEHNR and CDR2 is FQNEAQ (reference sequence). Losses at the gene ends were 3 bases for V and 3 bases for J; bases not matched to a gene: 4. The DNA for the CDR3 is TGTGCCAGCAGCTTGGGACAGGACGGTGGAAACACCATATATTTT. It encodes CASSLGQDGGNTIYF. Based on the CDR3 plus reference TRBV7-9 and TRBJ1-3, the full variable domain is DTGVSQNPRHKITKRGQNVTFRCDPISEHNRLYWYRQTLGQGPEFLTYFQNEAQLEKSRLLSDRFSAERPKGSFSTLEIQRTEQGDSAMYLCASSLGQDGGNTIYFGEGSWLTVV.

The chain couples TRBV27 to TRBJ1-6; D ambiguous. The CDR3 totals 16 residues. The germline CDR1 and CDR2 sequences are MNHEY and SMNVEV (reference sequence). The V end was cut by 1 base, the J end by 0 bases, with 7 bases between. The CDR3 DNA reads TGTGCCAGCAGTTTATATTCAGGCTCCTATAATTCACCCCTCCACTTT. This translates into CASSLYSGSYNSPLHF.

Concerning this clone: Other DNA sequences in the sample encode the same CDR3. The gene calls are TRBV30 and TRBJ1-5, with a weak D call TRBD1 (5 bases). Germline V CDR1 and CDR2: GTSNPN, SVGIG (reference sequence). The CDR3 extends over 13 amino acids. Trimming took off 0 bases at V and 4 bases at J, with 7 bases between the two ends. Here the CDR3 DNA reads TGTGCCTGGAGTGTAAGGGGAAATCAGCCCCAGCATTTT. Translation: CAWSVRGNQPQHF. The full variable domain, its missing parts supplied by reference TRBV30 and TRBJ1-5, is SQTIHQWPATLVQPVGSPLSLECTVEGTSNPNLYWYRQAAGRGLQLLFYSVGIGQISSEVPQNLSASRPQDRQFILSSKKLLLSDSGFYLCAWSVRGNQPQHFGDGTRLSIL.